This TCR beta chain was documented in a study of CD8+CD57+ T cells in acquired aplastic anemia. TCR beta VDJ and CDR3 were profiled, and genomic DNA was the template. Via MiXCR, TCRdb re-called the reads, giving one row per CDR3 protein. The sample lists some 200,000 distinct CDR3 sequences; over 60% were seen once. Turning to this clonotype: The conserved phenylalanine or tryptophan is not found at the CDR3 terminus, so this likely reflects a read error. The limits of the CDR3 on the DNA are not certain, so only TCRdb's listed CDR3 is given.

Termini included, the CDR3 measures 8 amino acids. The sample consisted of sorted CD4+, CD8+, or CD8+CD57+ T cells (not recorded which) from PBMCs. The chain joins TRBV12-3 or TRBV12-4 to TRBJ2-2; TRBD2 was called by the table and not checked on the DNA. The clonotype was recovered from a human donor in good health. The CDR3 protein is CASSWGTS.